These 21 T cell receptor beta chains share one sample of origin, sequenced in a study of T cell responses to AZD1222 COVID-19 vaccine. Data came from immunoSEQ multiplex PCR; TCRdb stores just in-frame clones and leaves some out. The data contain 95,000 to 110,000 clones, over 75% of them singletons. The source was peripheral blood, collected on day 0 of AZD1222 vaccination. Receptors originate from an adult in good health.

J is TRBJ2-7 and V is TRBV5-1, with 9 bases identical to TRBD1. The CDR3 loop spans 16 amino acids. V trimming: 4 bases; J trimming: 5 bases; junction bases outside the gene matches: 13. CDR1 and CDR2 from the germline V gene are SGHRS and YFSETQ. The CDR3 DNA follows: TGCGCCAGCAGCCCTTTTTCGGGACAGGGTACTAACGAGCAGTACTTC. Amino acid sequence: CASSPFSGQGTNEQYF.

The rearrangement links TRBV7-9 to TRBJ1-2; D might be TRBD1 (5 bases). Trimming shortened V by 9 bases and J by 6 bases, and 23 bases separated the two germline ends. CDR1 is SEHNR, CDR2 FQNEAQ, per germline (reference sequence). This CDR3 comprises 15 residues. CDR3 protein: CASKGHHRDRDGYTF. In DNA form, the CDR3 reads TGTGCCAGTAAAGGACACCACCGTGATCGAGATGGCTACACCTTC.

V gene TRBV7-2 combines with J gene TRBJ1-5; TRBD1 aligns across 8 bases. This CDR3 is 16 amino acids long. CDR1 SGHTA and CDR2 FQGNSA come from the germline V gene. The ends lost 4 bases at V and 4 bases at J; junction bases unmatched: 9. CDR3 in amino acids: CASSSQGGLGNQPQHF. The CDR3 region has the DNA TGTGCCAGCAGCTCACAGGGGGGTCTAGGGAATCAGCCCCAGCATTTT.

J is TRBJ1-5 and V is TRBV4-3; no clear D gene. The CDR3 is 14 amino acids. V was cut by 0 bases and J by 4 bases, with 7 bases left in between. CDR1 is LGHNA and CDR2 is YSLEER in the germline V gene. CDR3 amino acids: CASSQDPGNQPQHF. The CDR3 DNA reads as TGCGCCAGCAGCCAAGATCCAGGAAATCAGCCCCAGCATTTT.

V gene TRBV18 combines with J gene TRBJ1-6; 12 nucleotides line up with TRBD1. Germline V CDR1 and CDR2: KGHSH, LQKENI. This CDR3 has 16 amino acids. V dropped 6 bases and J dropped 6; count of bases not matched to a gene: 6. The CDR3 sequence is CASSAGTGGFNSPLHF. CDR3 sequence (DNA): TGTGCCAGCTCGGCCGGGACAGGGGGCTTTAATTCACCCCTCCACTTT.

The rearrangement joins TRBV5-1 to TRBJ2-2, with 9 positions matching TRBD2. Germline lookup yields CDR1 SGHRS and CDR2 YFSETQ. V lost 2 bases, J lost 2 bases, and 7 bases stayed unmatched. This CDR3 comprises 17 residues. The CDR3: CASSLGSTSGNTGELFF. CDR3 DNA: TGCGCCAGCAGCTTAGGTTCGACTAGCGGTAACACCGGGGAGCTGTTTTTT.

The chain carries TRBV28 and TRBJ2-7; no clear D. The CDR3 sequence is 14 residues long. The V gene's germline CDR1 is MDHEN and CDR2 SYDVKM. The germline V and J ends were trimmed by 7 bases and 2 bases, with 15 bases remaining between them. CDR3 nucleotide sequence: TGTGCCAGCAACTCGCACAGTCTGACCTACGAGCAGTACTTC. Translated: CASNSHSLTYEQYF.

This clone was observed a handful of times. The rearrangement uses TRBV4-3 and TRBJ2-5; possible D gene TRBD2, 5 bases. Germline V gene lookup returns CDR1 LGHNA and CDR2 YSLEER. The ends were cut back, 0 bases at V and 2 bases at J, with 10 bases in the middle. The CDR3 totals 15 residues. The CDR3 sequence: CASSQDGVGQETQYF. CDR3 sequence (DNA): TGCGCCAGCAGCCAAGACGGGGTTGGACAAGAGACCCAGTACTTC.

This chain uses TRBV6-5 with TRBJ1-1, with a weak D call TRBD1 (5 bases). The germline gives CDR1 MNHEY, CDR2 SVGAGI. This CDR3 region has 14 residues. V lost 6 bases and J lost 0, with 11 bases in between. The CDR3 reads CASSPGGVNTEAFF. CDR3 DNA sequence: TGTGCCAGCAGCCCCGGAGGGGTGAACACTGAAGCTTTCTTT.

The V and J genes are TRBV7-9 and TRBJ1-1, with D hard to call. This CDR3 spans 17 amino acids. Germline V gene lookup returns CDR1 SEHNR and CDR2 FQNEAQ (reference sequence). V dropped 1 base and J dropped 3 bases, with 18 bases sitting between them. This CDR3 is CASSLVYGSPRDTEAFF. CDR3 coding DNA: TGTGCCAGCAGCTTAGTCTACGGCAGCCCTCGGGACACTGAAGCTTTCTTT.

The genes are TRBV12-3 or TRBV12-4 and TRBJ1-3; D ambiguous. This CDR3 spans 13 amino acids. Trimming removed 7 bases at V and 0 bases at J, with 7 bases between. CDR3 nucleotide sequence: TGTGCCAGCACCCTACTCTCTGGAAACACCATATATTTT. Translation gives CASTLLSGNTIYF.

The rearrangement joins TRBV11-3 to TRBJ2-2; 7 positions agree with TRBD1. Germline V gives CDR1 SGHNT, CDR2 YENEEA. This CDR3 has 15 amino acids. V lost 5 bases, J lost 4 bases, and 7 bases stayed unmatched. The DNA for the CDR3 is TGTGCCAGCAGCATCACAGGGGAGAGCACCGGGGAGCTGTTTTTT. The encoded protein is CASSITGESTGELFF.

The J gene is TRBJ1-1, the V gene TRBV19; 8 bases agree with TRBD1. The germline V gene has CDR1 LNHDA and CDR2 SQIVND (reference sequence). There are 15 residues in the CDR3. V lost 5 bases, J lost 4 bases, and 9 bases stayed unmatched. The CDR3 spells CASSSPGQGRTEAFF. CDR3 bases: TGTGCCAGTAGTTCCCCCGGACAGGGACGCACTGAAGCTTTCTTT.

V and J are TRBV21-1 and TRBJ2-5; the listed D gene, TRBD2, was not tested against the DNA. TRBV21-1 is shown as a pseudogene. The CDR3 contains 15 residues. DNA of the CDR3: TGTGCCAGCAGCACCTCAGAGGAAGACCAAGAGACCCAGTACTTC. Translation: CASSTSEEDQETQYF.

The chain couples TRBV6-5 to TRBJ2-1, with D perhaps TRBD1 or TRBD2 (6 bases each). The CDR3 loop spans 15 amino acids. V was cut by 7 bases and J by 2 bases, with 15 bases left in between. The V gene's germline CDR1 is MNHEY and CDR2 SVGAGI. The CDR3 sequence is CASKGGRGTYNEQFF. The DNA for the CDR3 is TGTGCCAGCAAGGGGGGTAGGGGGACCTACAATGAGCAGTTCTTC.

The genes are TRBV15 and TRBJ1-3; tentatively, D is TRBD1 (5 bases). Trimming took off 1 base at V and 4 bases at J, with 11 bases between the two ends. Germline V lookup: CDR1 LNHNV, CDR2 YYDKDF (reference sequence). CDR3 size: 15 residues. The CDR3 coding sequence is TGTGCCACCAGCAGAGTCGGGGGTTCGGGAAACACCATATATTTT. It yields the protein CATSRVGGSGNTIYF.

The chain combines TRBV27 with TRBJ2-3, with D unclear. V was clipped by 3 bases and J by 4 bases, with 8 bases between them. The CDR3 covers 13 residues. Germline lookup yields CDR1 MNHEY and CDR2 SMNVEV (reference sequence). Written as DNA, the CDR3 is TGTGCCAGCAGTTTCGGCCGGCCAGATACGCAGTATTTT. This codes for CASSFGRPDTQYF.

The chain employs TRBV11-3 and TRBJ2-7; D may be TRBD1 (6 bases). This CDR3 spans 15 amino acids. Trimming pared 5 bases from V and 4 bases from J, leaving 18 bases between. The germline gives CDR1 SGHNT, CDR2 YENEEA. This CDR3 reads CASSPGAGSWYEQYF. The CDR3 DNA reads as TGTGCCAGCAGCCCAGGGGCAGGCAGTTGGTACGAGCAGTACTTC.

CDR3 sequence: CASSRIGANEKLFF. CDR3 bases: TGTGCCAGCAGCAGGATCGGAGCTAATGAAAAACTGTTTTTT. This rearrangement joins TRBV14 to TRBJ1-4; D is unclear. This CDR3 region has 14 residues. Trimming cost V 5 bases and J 3 bases, with 10 bases left between them. From germline, CDR1 is SGHDN and CDR2 FVKESK.

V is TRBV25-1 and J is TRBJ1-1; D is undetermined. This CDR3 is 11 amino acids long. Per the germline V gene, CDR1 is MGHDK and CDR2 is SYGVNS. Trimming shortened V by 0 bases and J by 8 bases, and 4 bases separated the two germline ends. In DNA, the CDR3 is TGTGCCAGCAGTGAATATAAGGAAGCTTTCTTT. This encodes CASSEYKEAFF.

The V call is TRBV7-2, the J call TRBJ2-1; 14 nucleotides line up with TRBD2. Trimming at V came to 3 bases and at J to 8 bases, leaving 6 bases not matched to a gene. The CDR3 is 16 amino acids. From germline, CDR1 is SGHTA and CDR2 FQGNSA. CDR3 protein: CASSFSGTSGSHEQFF. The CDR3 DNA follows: TGTGCCAGCAGCTTCTCCGGGACTAGCGGGAGCCATGAGCAGTTCTTC.